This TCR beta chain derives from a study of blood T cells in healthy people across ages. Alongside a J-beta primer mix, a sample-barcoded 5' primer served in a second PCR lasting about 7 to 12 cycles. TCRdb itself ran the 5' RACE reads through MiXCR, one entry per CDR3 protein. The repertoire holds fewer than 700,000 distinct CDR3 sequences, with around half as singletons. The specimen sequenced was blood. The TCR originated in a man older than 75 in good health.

CDR3 nucleotides: TGTGCCAGCATTCCCGGGGGTATCACCTCCTACGAGCAGTACTTC. It translates to CASIPGGITSYEQYF. The rearrangement joins TRBV5-5 to TRBJ2-7; TRBD2 might be the D (6 bases). Germline V lookup: CDR1 SGHKS, CDR2 YYEKEE (reference sequence). V was trimmed by 6 bases and J by 0 bases, leaving 16 bases between them. CDR3 size: 15 residues.